This paragraph reports one T cell receptor beta chain. PCR involved 60 Vbeta and 13 Jbeta primers. The repertoire was sequenced with immunoSEQ multiplex PCR; TCRdb's copy has only in-frame clones and lacks some. The table records 150,000 to 200,000 clones, around 77% of them present only once. This entry is derived from a study of cytomegalovirus exposure and HLA in healthy donors. The CDR3 totals 16 residues. The trim removed 2 bases at V and 4 bases at J, leaving 4 bases unmatched. Germline CDR1 SNHLY, CDR2 FYNNEI. This sequence originates from a woman aged 30 to 39 in good health and CMV-seronegative. Sequenced sample: PBMCs. The rearrangement uses TRBV2 and TRBJ2-2; 10 positions match TRBD1. The CDR3 nucleotides are TGTGCCAGCAGTGAAAGACAGGGGGCGACCACCGGGGAGCTGTTTTTT. It encodes CASSERQGATTGELFF.